This T cell receptor (beta chain) was obtained from a study of cytomegalovirus exposure and HLA in healthy donors. The PCR contained 60 Vbeta and 13 Jbeta primers. Assay: immunoSEQ multiplex PCR; the TCRdb copy retains only in-frame clones and omits some. This sample has 100,000 to 150,000 clones, with about 70% found just once. In its sample, this clone was seen a few times. The CDR3 totals 12 residues. The germline V gene encodes CDR1 SGHNT and CDR2 YYREEE (reference sequence). The chain uses TRBV5-4 and TRBJ2-5; no clear D. The DNA end is a closer match to TRBJ2-7, so the J assignment may be wrong. The sequenced material came from PBMCs. This sequence originates from a woman in her sixties or seventies in good health and CMV-seropositive. The DNA for the CDR3 is TGTGCCAGCAGCTTTAACTCCTACGAGCAGTACTTC. It is translated as CASSFNSYEQYF.